The rows below give T cell receptor beta chains drawn from one sample of a study of a mutant IDH1 vaccine in newly diagnosed glioma. Sequencing was performed with immunoSEQ multiplex PCR; in TCRdb, only in-frame clones are kept and a portion is missing. Of approximately 84,000 clones in the sample, roughly 77% were seen once. Their antigens remain unidentified. The material was PBMCs, obtained from a glioma patient whose treatment included an IDH1 peptide vaccine. These receptors came from a man aged 35 to 55 with glioma. The CDR3 runs from the conserved cysteine through the conserved F or W. A D gene is named only where the DNA matches it firmly. Only part of the rows carry a size: once, few, many, or a class if the clone is expanded.

clone size: -; D gene: TRBD2; CDR3 length: 18; V gene: TRBV19; J gene: TRBJ2-7; CDR3 DNA: TGTGCCAGTAGTATAGTCGGAGAGTCTAGCGGGAGCTCCTACGAGCAGTACTTC; CDR3 protein: CASSIVGESSGSSYEQYF
clone size: few; D gene: -; CDR3 length: 14; V gene: TRBV19; J gene: TRBJ1-1; CDR3 DNA: TGTGCCAGTACCAACCGGGCCCCTGGGACTGAAGCTTTCTTT; CDR3 protein: CASTNRAPGTEAFF
clone size: -; D gene: TRBD2; CDR3 length: 14; V gene: TRBV19; J gene: TRBJ2-1; CDR3 DNA: TGTGCCAGTAGTCCGGGGGGGCCCTACAATGAGCAGTTCTTC; CDR3 protein: CASSPGGPYNEQFF
clone size: once; D gene: -; CDR3 length: 15; V gene: TRBV7-2; J gene: TRBJ2-1; CDR3 DNA: TGTGCCAGCAGCTTTTTTCTGGGGGGGCGCAATGAGCAGTTCTTC; CDR3 protein: CASSFFLGGRNEQFF
clone size: -; D gene: -; CDR3 length: 13; V gene: TRBV7-2; J gene: TRBJ1-5; CDR3 DNA: TGTGCCAGCAGCGCTTATAGCAATCAGCCCCAGCATTTT; CDR3 protein: CASSAYSNQPQHF
clone size: -; D gene: TRBD1; CDR3 length: 15; V gene: TRBV5-6; J gene: TRBJ2-7; CDR3 DNA: TGTGCCAGCAGCTTCCCGTCGACAGGGGCCGACGAGCAGTACTTC; CDR3 protein: CASSFPSTGADEQYF
clone size: -; D gene: -; CDR3 length: 15; V gene: TRBV7-2; J gene: TRBJ2-1; CDR3 DNA: TGTGCCAGCAGCCCTACTGGACAAATCCTCGGTGAGCAGTTCTTC; CDR3 protein: CASSPTGQILGEQFF
clone size: once; D gene: TRBD1; CDR3 length: 14; V gene: TRBV7-6; J gene: TRBJ1-2; CDR3 DNA: TGTGCCAGCAGCTTAGCGGACAGGGCCAATGGCTACACCTTC; CDR3 protein: CASSLADRANGYTF
clone size: -; D gene: TRBD1; CDR3 length: 14; V gene: TRBV7-9; J gene: TRBJ2-5; CDR3 DNA: TGTGCCAGCAGCTACGGGGACAGGGCAGAGACCCAGTACTTC; CDR3 protein: CASSYGDRAETQYF
clone size: few; D gene: -; CDR3 length: 11; V gene: TRBV10-3; J gene: TRBJ1-1; CDR3 DNA: TGTGCCATCAAGAACATAGACGAAGCTTTCTTT; CDR3 protein: CAIKNIDEAFF
clone size: few; D gene: -; CDR3 length: 16; V gene: TRBV18; J gene: TRBJ2-2; CDR3 DNA: TGTGCCAGCTCAGGACTGATGAAATCGAACACCGGGGAGCTGTTTTTT; CDR3 protein: CASSGLMKSNTGELFF
clone size: -; D gene: -; CDR3 length: 16; V gene: TRBV7-6; J gene: TRBJ2-3; CDR3 DNA: TGTGCCAGCAGCTTAGGGGCAGGGACTAGCACAGATACGCAGTATTTT; CDR3 protein: CASSLGAGTSTDTQYF
clone size: -; D gene: TRBD2; CDR3 length: 15; V gene: TRBV15; J gene: TRBJ2-1; CDR3 DNA: TGTGCCACCAGCCGAACTAGCGGGGGGGTCAATGAGCAGTTCTTC; CDR3 protein: CATSRTSGGVNEQFF
clone size: -; D gene: -; CDR3 length: 14; V gene: TRBV4-2; J gene: TRBJ1-2; CDR3 DNA: TGTGCCAGCAGCCAAGTGGGTGGTTCCCTAGGCTACACCTTC; CDR3 protein: CASSQVGGSLGYTF
clone size: -; D gene: -; CDR3 length: 13; V gene: TRBV6-1; J gene: TRBJ2-7; CDR3 DNA: TGTGCCAGCAGGGTATCGAAAGCCTACGAGCAGTACTTC; CDR3 protein: CASRVSKAYEQYF
clone size: -; D gene: -; CDR3 length: 16; V gene: TRBV5-6; J gene: TRBJ2-2; CDR3 DNA: TGTGCCAGCAGCTCCCCCGGGACGGCGAACACCGGGGAGCTGTTTTTT; CDR3 protein: CASSSPGTANTGELFF
clone size: once; D gene: -; CDR3 length: 14; V gene: TRBV29-1; J gene: TRBJ1-2; CDR3 DNA: TGCAGCGTTGATAAAATGGCCCAAACCAGGGGCTACACCTTC; CDR3 protein: CSVDKMAQTRGYTF
clone size: few; D gene: TRBD1; CDR3 length: 16; V gene: TRBV4-3; J gene: TRBJ2-5; CDR3 DNA: TGCGCCAGCAGCCAAGATGGGACAGGGGGCAAAGAGACCCAGTACTTC; CDR3 protein: CASSQDGTGGKETQYF
clone size: -; D gene: -; CDR3 length: 14; V gene: TRBV5-4; J gene: TRBJ2-3; CDR3 DNA: TGTGCCAGCAGCTTGGTGGTAGACACAGATACGCAGTATTTT; CDR3 protein: CASSLVVDTDTQYF
clone size: -; D gene: -; CDR3 length: 13; V gene: TRBV4-1; J gene: TRBJ2-7; CDR3 DNA: TGCGCCAGCAGCCAGGGCGAAAACTACGAGCAGTACTTC; CDR3 protein: CASSQGENYEQYF
clone size: -; D gene: TRBD1; CDR3 length: 16; V gene: TRBV4-2; J gene: TRBJ2-4; CDR3 DNA: TGTGCCAGCAGCCCGACAGGGACCCTAGCCAAAAACATTCAGTACTTC; CDR3 protein: CASSPTGTLAKNIQYF
clone size: -; D gene: TRBD1; CDR3 length: 15; V gene: TRBV6-5; J gene: TRBJ1-4; CDR3 DNA: TGTGCCAGCAGCCGAACGGGACAGGGAAATGGAAAACTGTTTTTT; CDR3 protein: CASSRTGQGNGKLFF
clone size: -; D gene: -; CDR3 length: 14; V gene: TRBV6-1; J gene: TRBJ1-6; CDR3 DNA: TGTGCCAGCAATGGACCGGACTCCATTTCACCCCTCCACTTT; CDR3 protein: CASNGPDSISPLHF
clone size: -; D gene: -; CDR3 length: 12; V gene: TRBV6-7; J gene: TRBJ2-3; CDR3 DNA: TGTGCCAGCATCCCCGCGACAGATACGCAGTATTTT; CDR3 protein: CASIPATDTQYF
clone size: -; D gene: -; CDR3 length: 13; V gene: TRBV5-1; J gene: TRBJ1-1; CDR3 DNA: TGCGCCAGCAGCCTTTGGACGGGCTCTGAAGCTTTCTTT; CDR3 protein: CASSLWTGSEAFF
clone size: -; D gene: -; CDR3 length: 14; V gene: TRBV11-2; J gene: TRBJ2-6; CDR3 DNA: TGTGCCAGCAGCCCCGACAGTGGGGCCAACGTCCTGACTTTC; CDR3 protein: CASSPDSGANVLTF
clone size: -; D gene: TRBD2; CDR3 length: 17; V gene: TRBV28; J gene: TRBJ2-1; CDR3 DNA: TGTGCCAGCAGCACTCCCCTTGGCGGGAGTACCTACAATGAGCAGTTCTTC; CDR3 protein: CASSTPLGGSTYNEQFF
clone size: -; D gene: -; CDR3 length: 16; V gene: TRBV19; J gene: TRBJ1-2; CDR3 DNA: TGTGCCAGTAGTCCCAGAGGGGTGCAGTTGGGCGGTGGCTACACCTTC; CDR3 protein: CASSPRGVQLGGGYTF
clone size: -; D gene: TRBD2; CDR3 length: 15; V gene: TRBV7-9; J gene: TRBJ2-1; CDR3 DNA: TGTGCCAGCAGCCACGGACTAGCGGGTGACAATGAGCAGTTCTTC; CDR3 protein: CASSHGLAGDNEQFF
clone size: -; D gene: TRBD1; CDR3 length: 14; V gene: TRBV27; J gene: TRBJ2-2; CDR3 DNA: TGTGCCAGCAGCAGACAGGGTTTCACCGGGGAGCTGTTTTTT; CDR3 protein: CASSRQGFTGELFF
clone size: -; D gene: -; CDR3 length: 15; V gene: TRBV5-4; J gene: TRBJ2-7; CDR3 DNA: TGTGCCAGCAGCGTAGCCCCAACTCCGACCTACGAGCAGTACTTC; CDR3 protein: CASSVAPTPTYEQYF
clone size: -; D gene: TRBD2; CDR3 length: 14; V gene: TRBV6-5; J gene: TRBJ2-7; CDR3 DNA: TGTGCCAGCAGTTACCTAGCGGGGGGATCTGAGCAGTACTTC; CDR3 protein: CASSYLAGGSEQYF
clone size: -; D gene: -; CDR3 length: 14; V gene: TRBV7-9; J gene: TRBJ1-5; CDR3 DNA: TGTGCCAGCAGCTCGTCGGAGGGCTTGATGCCCCAGCATTTT; CDR3 protein: CASSSSEGLMPQHF